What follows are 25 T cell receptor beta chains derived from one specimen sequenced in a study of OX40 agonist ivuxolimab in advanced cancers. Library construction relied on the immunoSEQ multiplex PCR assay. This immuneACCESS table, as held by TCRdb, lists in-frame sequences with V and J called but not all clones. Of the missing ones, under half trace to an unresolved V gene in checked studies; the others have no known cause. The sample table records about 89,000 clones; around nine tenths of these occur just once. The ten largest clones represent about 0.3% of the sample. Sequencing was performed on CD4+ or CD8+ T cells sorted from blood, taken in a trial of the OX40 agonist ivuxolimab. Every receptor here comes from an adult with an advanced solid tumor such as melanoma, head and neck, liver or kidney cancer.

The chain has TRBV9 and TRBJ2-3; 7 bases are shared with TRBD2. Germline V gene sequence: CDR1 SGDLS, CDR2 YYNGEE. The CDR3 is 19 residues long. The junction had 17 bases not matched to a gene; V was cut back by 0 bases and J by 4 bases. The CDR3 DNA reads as TGTGCCAGCAGCGTAGGGGTAAAGGATCGGGGCGCGGGGGCAGATACGCAGTATTTT. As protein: CASSVGVKDRGAGADTQYF.

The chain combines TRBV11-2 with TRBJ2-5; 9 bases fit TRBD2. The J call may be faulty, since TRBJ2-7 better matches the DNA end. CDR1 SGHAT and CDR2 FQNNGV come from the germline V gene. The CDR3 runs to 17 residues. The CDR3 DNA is TGTGCCAGCAGCTTGAGGCTAGCGGGGTTAGCGTCCCACGAGCAGTACTTC. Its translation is CASSLRLAGLASHEQYF.

The CDR3 sequence is CASSSGLVGVTGELFF. The CDR3 DNA follows: TGTGCCAGCAGCTCAGGACTAGTTGGGGTCACCGGGGAGCTGTTTTTT. The chain joins TRBV5-4 to TRBJ2-2, with 7 bases fitting TRBD2. The CDR3 is 16 amino acids. V trimming: 3 bases; J trimming: 4 bases; junction bases outside the gene matches: 9. Germline V gives CDR1 SGHNT, CDR2 YYREEE (reference sequence).

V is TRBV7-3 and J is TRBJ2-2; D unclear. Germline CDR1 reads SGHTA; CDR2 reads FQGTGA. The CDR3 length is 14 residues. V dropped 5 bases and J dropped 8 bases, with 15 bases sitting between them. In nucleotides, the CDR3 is TGTGCCAGCAGCCCCTACAAGTCCCAAGGGGAGCTGTTTTTT. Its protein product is CASSPYKSQGELFF.

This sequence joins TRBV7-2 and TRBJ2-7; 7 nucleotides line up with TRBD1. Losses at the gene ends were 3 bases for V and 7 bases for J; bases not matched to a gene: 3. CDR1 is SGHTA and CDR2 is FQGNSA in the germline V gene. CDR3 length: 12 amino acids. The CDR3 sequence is CASSFKGAEQYF. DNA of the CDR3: TGTGCCAGCAGCTTCAAGGGGGCGGAGCAGTACTTC.

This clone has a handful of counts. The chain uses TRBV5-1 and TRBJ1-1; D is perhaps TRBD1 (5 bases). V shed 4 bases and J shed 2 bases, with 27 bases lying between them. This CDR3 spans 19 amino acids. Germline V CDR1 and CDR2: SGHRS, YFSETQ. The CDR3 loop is CASSLPARAGPAINTEAFF. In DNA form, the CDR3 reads TGCGCCAGCAGCCTCCCGGCGAGGGCAGGGCCAGCTATTAACACTGAAGCTTTCTTT.

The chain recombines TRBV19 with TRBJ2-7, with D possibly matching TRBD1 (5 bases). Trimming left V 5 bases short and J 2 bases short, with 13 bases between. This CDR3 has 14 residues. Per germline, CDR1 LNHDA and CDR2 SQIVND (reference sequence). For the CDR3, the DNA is TGTGCCAGTAGTCGTGGGGCCCCAACCTACGAGCAGTACTTC. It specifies CASSRGAPTYEQYF.

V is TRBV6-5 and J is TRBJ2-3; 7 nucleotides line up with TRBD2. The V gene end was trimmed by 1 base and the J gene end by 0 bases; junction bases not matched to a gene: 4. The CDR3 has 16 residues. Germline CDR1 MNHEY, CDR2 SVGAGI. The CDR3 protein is CASSYWGGISTDTQYF. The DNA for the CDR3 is TGTGCCAGCAGTTACTGGGGGGGGATTAGCACAGATACGCAGTATTTT.

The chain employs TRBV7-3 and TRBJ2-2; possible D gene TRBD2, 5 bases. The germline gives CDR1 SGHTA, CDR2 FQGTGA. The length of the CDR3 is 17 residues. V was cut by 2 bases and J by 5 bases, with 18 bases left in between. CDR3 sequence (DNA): TGTGCCAGCAGCTTAGAAAGCGGCAACCGGAGGACCGGGGAGCTGTTTTTT. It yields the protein CASSLESGNRRTGELFF.

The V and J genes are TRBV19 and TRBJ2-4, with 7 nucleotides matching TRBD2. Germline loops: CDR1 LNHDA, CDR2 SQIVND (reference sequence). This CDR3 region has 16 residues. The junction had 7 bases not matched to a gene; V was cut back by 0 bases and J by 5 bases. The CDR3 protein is CASSIETAGYQNIQYF. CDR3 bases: TGTGCCAGTAGTATAGAAACAGCGGGGTACCAAAACATTCAGTACTTC.

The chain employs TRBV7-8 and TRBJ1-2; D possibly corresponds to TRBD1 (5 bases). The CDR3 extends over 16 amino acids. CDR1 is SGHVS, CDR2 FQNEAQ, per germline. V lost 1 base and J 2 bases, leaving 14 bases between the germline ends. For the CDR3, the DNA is TGTGCCAGCAGCTTAGGGGGCGGGAGGTCCAACTATGGCTACACCTTC. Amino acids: CASSLGGGRSNYGYTF.

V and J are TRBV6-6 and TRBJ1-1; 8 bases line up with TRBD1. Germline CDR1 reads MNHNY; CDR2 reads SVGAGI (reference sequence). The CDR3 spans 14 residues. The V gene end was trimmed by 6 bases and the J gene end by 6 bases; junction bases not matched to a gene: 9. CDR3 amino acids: CASRIQGAGAEAFF. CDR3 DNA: TGTGCCAGCAGGATCCAGGGGGCTGGAGCTGAAGCTTTCTTT.

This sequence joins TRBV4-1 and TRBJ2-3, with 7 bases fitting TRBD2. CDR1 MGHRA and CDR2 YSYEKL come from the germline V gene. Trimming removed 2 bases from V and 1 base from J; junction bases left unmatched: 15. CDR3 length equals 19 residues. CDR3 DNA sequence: TGCGCCAGCAGCCAAAAGGTCGACGGGGGGAACCTGCGCACAGATACGCAGTATTTT. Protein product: CASSQKVDGGNLRTDTQYF.

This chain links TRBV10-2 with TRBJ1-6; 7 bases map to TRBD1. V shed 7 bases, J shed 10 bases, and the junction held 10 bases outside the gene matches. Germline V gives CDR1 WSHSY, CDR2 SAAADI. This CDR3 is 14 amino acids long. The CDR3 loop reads CASTFDRVGSPLHF. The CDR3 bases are TGCGCCAGCACCTTTGACAGGGTGGGGTCACCCCTCCACTTT.

In DNA, the CDR3 is TGTGCCAGCAGCTTGGAGGGTAGGGGCTCTGGAAACACCATATATTTT. This codes for CASSLEGRGSGNTIYF. J is TRBJ1-3 and V is TRBV5-4; a possible D gene is TRBD1 (5 bases). Deletions cut 0 bases from V and 0 bases from J, with 10 bases between. CDR1 and CDR2 from the germline V gene are SGHNT and YYREEE (reference sequence). The CDR3 runs to 16 residues. Variable domain in full (rest from reference TRBV5-4 and TRBJ1-3): ETGVTQSPTHLIKTRGQQVTLRCSSQSGHNTVSWYQQALGQGPQFIFQYYREEENGRGNFPPRFSGLQFPNYSSELNVNALELDDSALYLCASSLEGRGSGNTIYFGEGSWLTVV.

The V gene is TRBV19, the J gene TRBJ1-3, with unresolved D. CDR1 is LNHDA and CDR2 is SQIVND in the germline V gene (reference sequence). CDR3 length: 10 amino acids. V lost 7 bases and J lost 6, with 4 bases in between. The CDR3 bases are TGTGCCAGTACCGCAAACACCATATATTTT. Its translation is CASTANTIYF. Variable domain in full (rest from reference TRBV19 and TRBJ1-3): DGGITQSPKYLFRKEGQNVTLSCEQNLNHDAMYWYRQDPGQGLRLIYYSQIVNDFQKGDIAEGYSVSREKKESFPLTVTSAQKNPTAFYLCASTANTIYFGEGSWLTVV.

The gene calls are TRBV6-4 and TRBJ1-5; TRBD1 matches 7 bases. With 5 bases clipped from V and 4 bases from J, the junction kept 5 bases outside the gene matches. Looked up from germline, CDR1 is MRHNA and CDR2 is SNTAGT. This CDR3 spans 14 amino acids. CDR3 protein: CASSPNRGNQPQHF. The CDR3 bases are TGTGCCAGCAGTCCTAACAGGGGAAATCAGCCCCAGCATTTT.

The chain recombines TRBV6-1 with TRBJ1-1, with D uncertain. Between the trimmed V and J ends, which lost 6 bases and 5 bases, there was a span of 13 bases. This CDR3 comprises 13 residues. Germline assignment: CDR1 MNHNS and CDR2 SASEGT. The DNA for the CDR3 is TGTGCCAGCAGCGAACCCACCAGGACTGAAGCTTTCTTT. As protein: CASSEPTRTEAFF.

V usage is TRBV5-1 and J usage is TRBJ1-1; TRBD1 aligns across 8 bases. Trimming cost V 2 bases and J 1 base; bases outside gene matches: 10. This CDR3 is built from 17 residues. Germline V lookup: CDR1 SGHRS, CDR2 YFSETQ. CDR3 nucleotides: TGCGCCAGCAGCTTCCCCAACCAGGGGGCGCCGAACACTGAAGCTTTCTTT. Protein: CASSFPNQGAPNTEAFF.

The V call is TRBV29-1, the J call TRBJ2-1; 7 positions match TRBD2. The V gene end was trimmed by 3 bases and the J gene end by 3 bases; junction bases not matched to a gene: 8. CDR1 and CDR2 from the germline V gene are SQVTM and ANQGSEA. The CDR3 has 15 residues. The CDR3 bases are TGCAGCGTTGACGGGGGAGGGCGCTACTACAATGAGCAGTTCTTC. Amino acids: CSVDGGGRYYNEQFF.

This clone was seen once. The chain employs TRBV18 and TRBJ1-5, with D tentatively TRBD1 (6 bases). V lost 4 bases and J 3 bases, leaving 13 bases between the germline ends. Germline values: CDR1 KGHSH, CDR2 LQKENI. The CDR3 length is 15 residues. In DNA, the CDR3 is TGTGCCAGCTCACTGCTGGGACACGCCAATCAGCCCCAGCATTTT. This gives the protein CASSLLGHANQPQHF.

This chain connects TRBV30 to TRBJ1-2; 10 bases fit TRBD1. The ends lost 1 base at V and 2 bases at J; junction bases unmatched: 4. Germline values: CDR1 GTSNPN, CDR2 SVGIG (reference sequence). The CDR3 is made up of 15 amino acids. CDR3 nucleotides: TGTGCCTGGAGTGGAGAGGACAGGGGGAACTATGGCTACACCTTC. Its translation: CAWSGEDRGNYGYTF.

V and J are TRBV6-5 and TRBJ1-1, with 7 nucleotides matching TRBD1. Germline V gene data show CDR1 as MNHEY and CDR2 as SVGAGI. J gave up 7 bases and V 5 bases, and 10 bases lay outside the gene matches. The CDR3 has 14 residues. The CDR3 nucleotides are TGTGCCAGCAGTCGTCCGACAGGGATTCTTGAAGCTTTCTTT. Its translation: CASSRPTGILEAFF.

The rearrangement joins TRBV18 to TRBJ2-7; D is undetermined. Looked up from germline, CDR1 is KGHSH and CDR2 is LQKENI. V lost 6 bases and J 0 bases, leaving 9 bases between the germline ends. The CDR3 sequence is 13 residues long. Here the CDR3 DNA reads TGTGCCAGCTCGTCGACGGACTCCTACGAGCAGTACTTC. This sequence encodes CASSSTDSYEQYF.

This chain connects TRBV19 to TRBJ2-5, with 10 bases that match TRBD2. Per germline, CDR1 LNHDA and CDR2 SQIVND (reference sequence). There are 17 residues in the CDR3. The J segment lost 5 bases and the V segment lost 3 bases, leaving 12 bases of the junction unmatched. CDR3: CASSIWSSGGPLETQYF. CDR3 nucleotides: TGTGCCAGTAGTATTTGGAGTAGCGGGGGGCCGCTGGAGACCCAGTACTTC.